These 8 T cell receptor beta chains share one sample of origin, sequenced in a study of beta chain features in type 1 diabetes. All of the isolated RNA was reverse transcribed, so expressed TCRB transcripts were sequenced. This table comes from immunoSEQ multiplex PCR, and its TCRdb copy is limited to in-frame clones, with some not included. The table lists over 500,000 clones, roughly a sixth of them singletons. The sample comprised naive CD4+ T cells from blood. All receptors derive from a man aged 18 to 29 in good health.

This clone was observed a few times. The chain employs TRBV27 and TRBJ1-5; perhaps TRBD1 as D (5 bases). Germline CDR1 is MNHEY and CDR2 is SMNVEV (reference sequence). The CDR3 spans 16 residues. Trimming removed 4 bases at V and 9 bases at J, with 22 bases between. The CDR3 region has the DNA TGTGCCAGCAGTTCCCTTCTGAACTGGGGGGTTTCGCCCCAGCATTTT. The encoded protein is CASSSLLNWGVSPQHF.

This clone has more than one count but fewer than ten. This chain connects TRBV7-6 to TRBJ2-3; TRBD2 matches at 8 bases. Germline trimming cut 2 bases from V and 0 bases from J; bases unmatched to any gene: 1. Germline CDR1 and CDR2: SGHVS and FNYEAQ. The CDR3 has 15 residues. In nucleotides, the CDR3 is TGTGCCAGCAGCTTAATAGCGGGAAGCACAGATACGCAGTATTTT. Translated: CASSLIAGSTDTQYF.

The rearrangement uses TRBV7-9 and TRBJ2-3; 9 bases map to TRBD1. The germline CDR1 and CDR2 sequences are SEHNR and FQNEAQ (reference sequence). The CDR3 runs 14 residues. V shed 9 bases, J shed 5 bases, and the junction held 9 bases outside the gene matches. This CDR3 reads CASSRDRERDTQYF. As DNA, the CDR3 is TGTGCCAGTTCCCGGGACAGGGAAAGAGATACGCAGTATTTT. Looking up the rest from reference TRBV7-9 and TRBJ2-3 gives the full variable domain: DTGVSQNPRHKITKRGQNVTFRCDPISEHNRLYWYRQTLGQGPEFLTYFQNEAQLEKSRLLSDRFSAERPKGSFSTLEIQRTEQGDSAMYLCASSRDRERDTQYFGPGTRLTVL.

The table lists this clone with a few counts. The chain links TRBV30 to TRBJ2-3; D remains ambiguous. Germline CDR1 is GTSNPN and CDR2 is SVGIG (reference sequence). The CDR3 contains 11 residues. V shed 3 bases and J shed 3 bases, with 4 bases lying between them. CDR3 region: CAWRKTDTQYF. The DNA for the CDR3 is TGTGCCTGGAGAAAAACAGATACGCAGTATTTT.

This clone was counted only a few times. CDR3 residues: CASSERGGRLWETQYF. DNA for the CDR3: TGTGCCAGCAGTGAACGCGGGGGGCGCCTTTGGGAGACCCAGTACTTC. The chain links TRBV25-1 to TRBJ2-5, with TRBD2 identical over 8 bases. The V segment lost 2 bases and the J segment 5 bases; nucleotides outside the gene matches: 10. The CDR3 spans 16 residues. The germline gives CDR1 MGHDK, CDR2 SYGVNS. The complete variable domain, with remaining parts taken from reference TRBV25-1 and TRBJ2-5, reads EADIYQTPRYLVIGTGKKITLECSQTMGHDKMYWYQQDPGMELHLIHYSYGVNSTEKGDLSSESTVSRIRTEHFPLTLESARPSHTSQYLCASSERGGRLWETQYFGPGTRLLVL.

The CDR3 DNA is TGTGCCAGCAGCACCTCTAACTATGGCTACACCTTC. Its protein product is CASSTSNYGYTF. J is TRBJ1-2 and V is TRBV7-9; no firm D call. The V end lost 5 bases, the J end lost 0 bases, and 4 bases lay between the germline ends. This CDR3 region has 12 residues. Germline CDR1 and CDR2: SEHNR and FQNEAQ (reference sequence).

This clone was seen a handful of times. The CDR3 loop is CASSFQAFTQETQYF. In nucleotides, the CDR3 is TGTGCCAGCAGCTTCCAGGCGTTTACCCAAGAGACCCAGTACTTC. V usage is TRBV7-9 and J usage is TRBJ2-5; D not resolved. Germline lookup yields CDR1 SEHNR and CDR2 FQNEAQ (reference sequence). V gave up 3 bases and J gave up 1 base, with 12 bases separating them. This CDR3 comprises 15 residues.

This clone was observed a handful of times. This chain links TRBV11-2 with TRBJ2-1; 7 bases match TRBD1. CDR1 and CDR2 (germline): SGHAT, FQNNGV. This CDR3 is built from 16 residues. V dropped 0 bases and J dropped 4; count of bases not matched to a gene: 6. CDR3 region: CASSLDVGGQYNEQFF. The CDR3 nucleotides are TGTGCCAGCAGCTTAGATGTAGGGGGACAGTACAATGAGCAGTTCTTC. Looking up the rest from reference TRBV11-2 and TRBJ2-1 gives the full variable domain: EAGVAQSPRYKIIEKRQSVAFWCNPISGHATLYWYQQILGQGPKLLIQFQNNGVVDDSQLPKDRFSAERLKGVDSTLKIQPAKLEDSAVYLCASSLDVGGQYNEQFFGPGTRLTVL.